Listed below are T cell receptor beta chains from one sample, sequenced in a study of metastatic and nonmetastatic thyroid tumors. Via MiXCR, TCRdb re-called the PCR reads. The table has around 5,400 clones, 33% seen once; the top ten hold 23%. Sample: adjacent normal tissue. The receptors originated from a female donor with papillary thyroid cancer or a benign thyroid nodule (not recorded which). Some clones in this sample may be carry-over from other donors' samples. CDR3s include the opening cysteine and the closing phenylalanine or tryptophan. The D gene is left open where the match is weak. Some rows have no size entry. The others give once, few or many, or a class for an expanded clone.

J | V | D | size | CDR3 | DNA
TRBJ2-5 | TRBV20-1 | . | medium-sized | CSEAGDETQYF | TGCAGTGAGGCGGGTGATGAGACCCAGTACTTC
TRBJ2-5 | TRBV28 | . | large | CASSLGQIQETQYF | TGTGCCAGCAGTTTAGGCCAGATTCAAGAGACCCAGTACTTC
TRBJ2-7 | TRBV5-1 | TRBD1 | once | CASSLYRTGNEQYF | TGCGCCAGCAGCTTGTACAGGACAGGGAACGAGCAGTACTTC
TRBJ2-3 | TRBV6-2/TRBV6-3 | . | . | CASSPLARNTDTQYF | TGTGCCAGCTCCCCTCTAGCGAGGAACACAGATACGCAGTATTTT
TRBJ1-2 | TRBV6-2/TRBV6-3 | TRBD1 | few | CASMEILQGGHGYTF | TGTGCCAGCATGGAGATTCTACAGGGGGGCCATGGCTACACCTTC
TRBJ2-7 | TRBV30 | . | . | CAWRDNSYEQYF | TGTGCCTGGCGAGACAACTCCTACGAGCAGTACTTC
TRBJ1-2 | TRBV6-2/TRBV6-3 | . | . | CASSYSKEVMRGYTF | TGTGCCAGCAGTTACTCGAAGGAGGTAATGCGTGGCTACACCTTC
TRBJ2-2 | TRBV20-1 | TRBD2 | few | CSANGLAAYTGELFF | TGCAGTGCCAACGGACTAGCGGCCTACACCGGGGAGCTGTTTTTT
TRBJ2-3 | TRBV28 | . | few | CASSLRFIPSTDTQYF | TGTGCCAGCAGTTTAAGGTTTATCCCTAGCACAGATACGCAGTATTTT
TRBJ1-5 | TRBV4-2 | TRBD1 | . | CASSQLGDRRNQPQHF | TGTGCCAGCAGCCAATTAGGGGACAGACGGAACCAGCCCCAGCATTTT
TRBJ2-2 | TRBV7-2 | . | . | CASSRPYLRGGELVF | TGTGCCAGCAGCCGCCCGTACCTGAGGGGCGGGGAGCTGGTTTTT
TRBJ2-7 | TRBV27 | TRBD1 | . | CASSSDRGQYEQYF | TGTGCCAGCAGTTCCGACAGGGGGCAGTACGAGCAGTACTTC
TRBJ2-7 | TRBV5-1 | . | . | CASSLNQQGLSYEQYF | TGCGCCAGCAGCTTGAATCAGCAGGGATTATCCTACGAGCAGTACTTC
TRBJ2-1 | TRBV6-1 | TRBD2 | . | CASSEGGEGEFF | TGTGCCAGCAGTGAAGGGGGGGAGGGAGAGTTCTTC
TRBJ1-1 | TRBV12-3/TRBV12-4 | . | . | CATYLGAGIMNTEAFF | TGTGCCACCTATTTAGGGGCAGGGATCATGAACACTGAAGCTTTCTTT
TRBJ2-1 | TRBV7-2 | TRBD2 | . | CASGNGGGRRIAEYNEQFF | TGTGCCAGCGGAAACGGGGGCGGGAGGCGGATAGCTGAATACAATGAGCAGTTCTTC
TRBJ2-1 | TRBV30 | TRBD2 | . | CAWSLLAGNEQFF | TGTGCCTGGAGCTTGCTAGCGGGGAATGAGCAGTTCTTC
TRBJ1-1 | TRBV5-1 | . | . | CASSPGGGEDEAFF | TGCGCCAGCAGCCCGGGCGGAGGGGAGGATGAAGCTTTCTTT
TRBJ2-1 | TRBV6-4 | TRBD2 | few | CASSRLAGDLSYNEQFF | TGTGCCAGCAGTAGACTAGCGGGAGACTTGTCCTACAATGAGCAGTTCTTC
TRBJ1-2 | TRBV6-2/TRBV6-3 | . | . | CASSYPLDWYGYTF | TGTGCCAGCAGTTACCCCCTGGACTGGTATGGCTACACCTTC